This paragraph covers one T cell receptor beta chain sequence. The data were taken from a study of blood T cell repertoires in COVID-19. Profiled with immunoSEQ multiplex PCR; TCRdb holds only in-frame clones, not every one. The data contain over 130,000 clones, 75% to 80% of them singletons. The V and J ends lost 5 bases and 1 base respectively, with 9 bases between them. CDR1 SGHNT and CDR2 YENEEA come from the germline V gene. This CDR3 has 14 residues. V gene TRBV11-3 combines with J gene TRBJ2-4, with D unresolved. The sequence came from a woman aged 45-65 years who had recovered from COVID-19. The sample was PBMCs or T cells enriched from blood (not recorded which). The DNA of the CDR3 is TGTGCCAGCAGCCCCCCCGGGGCCAAAAACATTCAGTACTTC. Residues: CASSPPGAKNIQYF.